This T cell receptor (beta chain) was retrieved from a study of cytomegalovirus exposure and HLA in healthy donors. Study-level points and caveats: A later analysis revealed that TCR association rates differed between HLA loci, peaking at DRB1 and bottoming out at HLA-C. Later on, an analysis tied approximately 17,000 TCR beta sequences to HLA alleles at 0.05 false discovery rate.

The length of the CDR3 is 14 residues. CDR1 and CDR2 (germline): MDHEN, SYDVKM. Trimming left V 6 bases short and J 2 bases short, with 11 bases between. This clone has a handful of counts. Its antigen is not identified. Amplification used 60 Vbeta primers and 13 Jbeta primers. Method: immunoSEQ multiplex PCR; TCRdb's copy keeps in-frame clones and lacks some. The data contain 60,000 to 95,000 clones, around 83% of them singletons. The J gene is TRBJ1-5, the V gene TRBV28, with a tentative D call TRBD1 (5 bases). The sequence was obtained from a man aged 65 to 85 in good health and CMV-seropositive. Sequenced input: PBMCs. The CDR3 region is CASSRRGGNQPQHF. Written as DNA, the CDR3 is TGTGCCAGCAGCCGGAGGGGTGGCAATCAGCCCCAGCATTTT. Full variable domain (rest looked up from reference TRBV28 and TRBJ1-5): DVKVTQSSRYLVKRTGEKVFLECVQDMDHENMFWYRQDPGLGLRLIYFSYDVKMKEKGDIPEGYSVSREKKERFSLILESASTNQTSMYLCASSRRGGNQPQHFGDGTRLSIL.